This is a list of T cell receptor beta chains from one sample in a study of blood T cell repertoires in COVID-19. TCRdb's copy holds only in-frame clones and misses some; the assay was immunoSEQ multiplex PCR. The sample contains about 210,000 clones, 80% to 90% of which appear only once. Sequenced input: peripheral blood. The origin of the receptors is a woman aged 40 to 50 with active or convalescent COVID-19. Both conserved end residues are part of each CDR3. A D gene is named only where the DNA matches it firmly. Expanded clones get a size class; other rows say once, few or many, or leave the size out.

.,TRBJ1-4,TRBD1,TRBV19,TGTGCCAGTAAAGAGGGACAGGGGCATGAAAAACTGTTTTTT,CASKEGQGHEKLFF
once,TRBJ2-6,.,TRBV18,TGTGCCAGCTCTCCGAGGGGGTCAGGGTCTGGGGCCAACGTCCTGACTTTC,CASSPRGSGSGANVLTF
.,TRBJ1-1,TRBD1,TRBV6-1,TGTGCCAGCAGTGATATACAGGGGAATGAAGCTTTCTTT,CASSDIQGNEAFF
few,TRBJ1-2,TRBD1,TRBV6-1,TGTGCCAGCAGTGAAGGGGGACAGTCACGGGGCTACACCTTC,CASSEGGQSRGYTF
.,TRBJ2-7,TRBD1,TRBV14,TGTGCCAGCAGCCTACAGGGGGTTCTCCACGAGCAGTACTTC,CASSLQGVLHEQYF
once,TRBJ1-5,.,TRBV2,TGTGCCAGCAGTGAAAGGTCAGGAACCAATCAGCCCCAGCATTTT,CASSERSGTNQPQHF
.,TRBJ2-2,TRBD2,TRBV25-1,TGTGCCAGCAGTGCGCTAGCGGGGGGGCGTGGCGGGGAGCTGTTTTTT,CASSALAGGRGGELFF
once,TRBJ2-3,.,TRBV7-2,TGTGCCAGCAGCTTAAGTCTACTTAGCACAGATACGCAGTATTTT,CASSLSLLSTDTQYF
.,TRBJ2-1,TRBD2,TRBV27,TGTGCCAGCACCCCCCTAGCGGGGGACAATGAGCAGTTCTTC,CASTPLAGDNEQFF
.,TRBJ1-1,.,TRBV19,TGTGCCAGTAGCCCAGACAGGAGCATGAACACTGAAGCTTTCTTT,CASSPDRSMNTEAFF
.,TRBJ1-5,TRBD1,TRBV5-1,TGCGCCAAGCCGTGGACAGGGTGGGCACTAAGGGACAATCAGCCCCAGCATTTT,CAKPWTGWALRDNQPQHF
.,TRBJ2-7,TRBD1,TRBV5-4,TGTGCCAGCAGCTTGGATTCGGGGACAGGGGGCGAGCAGTACTTC,CASSLDSGTGGEQYF
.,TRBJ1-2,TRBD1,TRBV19,TGTGCCAGTGGGGGGACCGGGACAGCAGACTATGGCTACACCTTC,CASGGTGTADYGYTF
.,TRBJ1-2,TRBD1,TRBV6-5,TGTGCCAGCAGCCCACCCACAGGGGGGGGTGGCTACACCTTC,CASSPPTGGGGYTF
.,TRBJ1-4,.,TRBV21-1,TGTGCCAGCAGCAAAGTAAGGACAGGGTGGATCAAGGGTAATGAAAAACTGTTTTTT,CASSKVRTGWIKGNEKLFF
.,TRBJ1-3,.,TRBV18,TGTGCCAGCTCACCCCGGAGCAGGGTGGCTGGAAACACCATATATTTT,CASSPRSRVAGNTIYF